This T cell receptor beta chain was recorded in a study of cytomegalovirus exposure and HLA in healthy donors. Trimming left V 5 bases short and J 10 bases short, with 11 bases between. The germline V gene encodes CDR1 MGHDK and CDR2 SYGVNS. The CDR3 spans 11 residues. PCR amplification relied on 60 Vbeta primers (plus 13 Jbeta primers). The method was immunoSEQ multiplex PCR; TCRdb's version includes in-frame clones alone and lacks a portion of them. The profile covers over 75,000 clones, with about four fifths appearing a single time and roughly 2.4% taken by the ten largest. J is TRBJ1-1 and V is TRBV25-1; possible D gene TRBD1, 5 bases. Sequences were obtained from PBMCs. The sequence was collected from a woman aged 45-59 years in good health and CMV-seronegative. The CDR3 DNA follows: TGTGCCAGCAGTCGCCAGGGAGGAGCTTTCTTT. Protein sequence: CASSRQGGAFF. Based on the CDR3 plus reference TRBV25-1 and TRBJ1-1, the full variable domain is EADIYQTPRYLVIGTGKKITLECSQTMGHDKMYWYQQDPGMELHLIHYSYGVNSTEKGDLSSESTVSRIRTEHFPLTLESARPSHTSQYLCASSRQGGAFFGQGTRLTVV.